Sequencing of this TCR beta chain was carried out in a study of T cells of healthy individuals. TCRdb ran MiXCR on the 5' RACE reads and lists one entry per CDR3 protein. The sample has about 53,000 distinct CDR3 sequences; approximately 14% are singletons. In this sample, this clonotype is medium-sized. The receptor was derived from a human donor in good health.

CDR3 region: CASSLEKGVNEKLFF. DNA of the CDR3: TGTGCCAGCAGCTTGGAAAAAGGGGTGAATGAAAAACTGTTTTTT. The gene calls are TRBV5-4 and TRBJ1-4; TRBD1 might be the D (5 bases). V lost 0 bases, J lost 5 bases, and 11 bases lay in between. The CDR3 sequence is 15 residues long. Germline V gene lookup returns CDR1 SGHNT and CDR2 YYREEE (reference sequence).